The text below deals with one T cell receptor (beta chain). The entry originates in a study of blood T cell repertoires in COVID-19. In the study overall: Samples of COVID-19 (acute and convalescent) were obtained from the United States, Italy and Spain. PBMCs, B-cell-depleted T cells, or T cells provided the cDNA or gDNA that made up the material.

Original processing notes: Reference gene primers were amplified, and this amplification served to estimate nucleated cell counts. Generated by immunoSEQ multiplex PCR, the TCRdb table keeps only in-frame clones and is missing some. From that table come the V and J calls and clone size; the DNA was used to work out D and trimming. The repertoire has 150,000 to 200,000 clones, around 81% of them found once; the top ten carry about 2.7%. Germline V lookup: CDR1 LGHDT, CDR2 YNNKEL (reference sequence). The CDR3 is 16 amino acids. V gave up 5 bases and J gave up 1 base; unmatched junction bases: 9. The chain couples TRBV3-1 (or the pseudogene TRBV3-2) to TRBJ2-3; 7 nucleotides align to TRBD1. This receptor was identified in a human donor with acute or convalescent COVID-19. The donor label of this sample is uncertain. Sequenced sample: peripheral blood. The CDR3 region has the DNA TGTGCCAGCAGCAACCGGGACAGCGCTGGCACAGATACGCAGTATTTT. Protein product: CASSNRDSAGTDTQYF.